This entry features one T cell receptor beta chain sequence. Its antigen remains unknown. Trimming cost V 3 bases and J 1 base; bases outside gene matches: 1. The CDR3 covers 14 residues. From germline, CDR1 is SGHAT and CDR2 FQNNGV. Naive CD8 cells comprised CD45RO-negative, CCR7-positively selected cells, excluding terminally differentiated effector memory CD45RA+ cells. Assay used: immunoSEQ multiplex PCR; TCRdb lists only in-frame clones, some missing. The table has roughly 2.1 million clones, more than 85% seen once. These data originate in a study of shared clonotypes between healthy human individuals. General study points: Compared with clonotypes that all four donors shared, non-shared clonotypes had lower generation probabilities. It was only blood that was sampled, and tissue repertoires likely differ. As a rule, naive subsets had a larger estimated richness than memory subsets.

J is TRBJ2-5 and V is TRBV11-2; 8 bases align to TRBD2. Sequenced material: naive CD8+ T cells from PBMCs. This TCR derives from a man between 18 and 29 years old in good health. Some clones in this sample may be carry-over from other donors' samples. CDR3 sequence reads: CASSFLAGQETQYF. In DNA form, the CDR3 reads TGTGCCAGCAGCTTCCTAGCGGGCCAAGAGACCCAGTACTTC.